A single sample gave rise to the 19 T cell receptor beta chains below, sequenced in a study of T-cell memory formation after mild COVID-19. TCRdb processed the 5' RACE reads anew with MiXCR; each CDR3 protein has one entry. The sample contains fewer than 650,000 distinct CDR3 sequences, roughly 17% of which appear only once. The specimen sequenced was PBMCs or a T cell subset sorted from them (not recorded which). These receptors were obtained from an adult woman who had mild COVID-19 (a few samples of this study predate the infection). Cell type and time point are not known.

The chain carries TRBV20-1 and TRBJ2-7; a weak D match, TRBD1 (6 bases). With 5 bases removed from V and 1 base from J, the gap between germline ends came to 12 bases. This CDR3 has 13 amino acids. Germline V gene data show CDR1 as DFQATT and CDR2 as SNEGSKA (reference sequence). CDR3 loop: CSAPRTDSYEQYF. The CDR3 bases are TGCAGTGCTCCACGGACAGATTCCTACGAGCAGTACTTC.

V and J are TRBV25-1 and TRBJ2-2, with 11 bases aligning to TRBD2. The trim removed 5 bases at V and 4 bases at J, leaving 9 bases unmatched. The CDR3 has 17 amino acids. Germline loops: CDR1 MGHDK, CDR2 SYGVNS. Here the CDR3 reads CASSSRLAGWGTGELFF. DNA for the CDR3: TGTGCCAGCAGTTCGAGACTAGCGGGATGGGGCACCGGGGAGCTGTTTTTT.

V usage is TRBV12-3 or TRBV12-4 and J usage is TRBJ1-1; D unclear. The CDR3 length is 14 residues. V lost 1 base and J 6 bases, leaving 12 bases between the germline ends. Written as DNA, the CDR3 is TGTGCCAGCAGTTTAGGGTACGGCGCGGCTGAAGCTTTCTTT. It translates to CASSLGYGAAEAFF.

The chain recombines TRBV5-5 with TRBJ1-1; TRBD1 is a possible D gene (5 bases). V lost 4 bases and J 1 base, leaving 17 bases between the germline ends. Looked up from germline, CDR1 is SGHKS and CDR2 is YYEKEE (reference sequence). The CDR3 sequence is 16 residues long. The CDR3 protein is CASSPDLFGGNTEAFF. CDR3 DNA: TGTGCCAGCAGCCCCGACCTATTCGGGGGGAACACTGAAGCTTTCTTT.

A note on this clonotype: Just one base apart from a much larger clone, this may be a read error. The J gene is TRBJ2-5, the V gene TRBV12-3 or TRBV12-4; D is uncertain. The CDR3 totals 14 residues. V lost 0 bases, J lost 5 bases, and 10 bases lay in between. In DNA, the CDR3 is TGTGCCAGCAGTTTAGCCGCGGTGGCGGAGACCCAGTACTTC. Protein sequence: CASSLAAVAETQYF.

The CDR3 sequence: CASSRTSGRPTGELFF. The DNA of the CDR3 is TGTGCCAGCAGCCGGACTAGCGGGAGACCCACCGGGGAGCTGTTTTTT. This chain links TRBV7-9 with TRBJ2-2; 13 nucleotides line up with TRBD2. The V segment lost 5 bases and the J segment 4 bases; nucleotides outside the gene matches: 4. The CDR3 loop spans 16 amino acids. Germline V gene sequence: CDR1 SEHNR, CDR2 FQNEAQ (reference sequence).

The table lists this clonotype with many counts. This sequence joins TRBV7-8 and TRBJ1-2; 8 nucleotides align to TRBD1. This CDR3 spans 17 amino acids. Germline V gives CDR1 SGHVS, CDR2 FQNEAQ. The V and J ends lost 2 bases and 6 bases, in that order; junction bases with no gene match: 14. CDR3 sequence: CASSLSRAGGYRNGYTF. CDR3 sequence (DNA): TGTGCCAGCAGCTTATCCAGGGCAGGGGGCTACCGCAATGGCTACACCTTC.

This clonotype appeared a few times. The chain is built from TRBV15 and TRBJ2-2; TRBD2 might be the D (6 bases). The CDR3 loop spans 16 amino acids. In germline, CDR1 is LNHNV, CDR2 YYDKDF (reference sequence). The V end was cut by 1 base, the J end by 2 bases, with 11 bases between. The CDR3 DNA reads as TGTGCCACCAGCAGAGGTAGCGGAACTAACACCGGGGAGCTGTTTTTT. As protein: CATSRGSGTNTGELFF.

The rearrangement uses TRBV7-8 and TRBJ2-3; 8 bases map to TRBD2. From germline, CDR1 is SGHVS and CDR2 FQNEAQ. The CDR3 is 16 amino acids. J gave up 2 bases and V 11 bases, and 15 bases lay outside the gene matches. CDR3 DNA: TGTGCCGCCGGGGAGTCAGCGGGGGCTTCCACAGATACGCAGTATTTT. Translated: CAAGESAGASTDTQYF.

The chain carries TRBV20-1 and TRBJ2-7, with D possibly called TRBD1 or TRBD2 (6 bases each). CDR3 length equals 15 residues. CDR1 is DFQATT, CDR2 SNEGSKA, per germline (reference sequence). With 3 bases removed from V and 3 bases from J, the gap between germline ends came to 18 bases. CDR3 DNA: TGCAGTGCTAGGGGCGGGGACATGGGCCTCTACGAGCAGTACTTC. Translating it yields CSARGGDMGLYEQYF.

The chain is built from TRBV20-1 and TRBJ1-3; weak D call: TRBD1 (5 bases). V lost 3 bases to trimming and J lost 3 bases, with 12 bases between them. The CDR3 contains 14 residues. Germline lookup yields CDR1 DFQATT and CDR2 SNEGSKA (reference sequence). The CDR3 nucleotides read TGCAGTGCTAGGTCCGGGACGGATGGAAACACCATATATTTT. It translates to CSARSGTDGNTIYF.

The genes are TRBV20-1 and TRBJ2-5; D not resolved. Germline lookup yields CDR1 DFQATT and CDR2 SNEGSKA (reference sequence). The ends were cut back, 6 bases at V and 2 bases at J, with 16 bases in the middle. This CDR3 region has 14 residues. The CDR3 nucleotides are TGCAGTGCAGAGGATCTAATTAAACAAGAGACCCAGTACTTC. Translation gives CSAEDLIKQETQYF.

The sample holds many counts of this clonotype. The J gene is TRBJ1-1, the V gene TRBV20-1; 7 nucleotides line up with TRBD1. J was trimmed by 3 bases and V by 1 base; bases with no gene match: 5. This CDR3 contains 14 residues. Per germline, CDR1 DFQATT and CDR2 SNEGSKA (reference sequence). The CDR3 protein is CSARVTGSDTEAFF. The CDR3 DNA reads as TGCAGTGCTAGAGTGACAGGGAGTGACACTGAAGCTTTCTTT.

This clonotype was recorded a few times. V gene TRBV29-1 combines with J gene TRBJ1-3; D may be TRBD1 (5 bases). Trimming stripped 6 bases from V and 0 bases from J, with 18 bases between. This CDR3 spans 16 amino acids. Germline CDR1 reads SQVTM; CDR2 reads ANQGSEA. The CDR3: CSVGTGTPNSGNTIYF. CDR3 bases: TGCAGCGTGGGTACCGGGACTCCGAACTCTGGAAACACCATATATTTT.

This clonotype came up many times. This rearrangement joins TRBV12-3 or TRBV12-4 to TRBJ1-1; tentative D call: TRBD1 (5 bases). This CDR3 is built from 12 residues. Trimming removed 6 bases at V and 8 bases at J, with 13 bases between. CDR3 loop: CASRPGQREAFF. CDR3 DNA sequence: TGTGCCAGCAGACCCGGACAACGGGAAGCTTTCTTT.

This clonotype was detected a few times. This chain connects TRBV19 to TRBJ2-3; perhaps TRBD1 as D (5 bases). CDR3 length equals 14 residues. V shed 5 bases and J shed 0 bases, with 9 bases lying between them. Germline V gene sequence: CDR1 LNHDA, CDR2 SQIVND (reference sequence). The CDR3 sequence is CASSVQGSTDTQYF. CDR3 bases: TGTGCCAGTAGTGTCCAGGGAAGCACAGATACGCAGTATTTT.

J is TRBJ1-1 and V is TRBV25-1, with D hard to call. V lost 0 bases to trimming and J lost 1 base, with 3 bases between them. Germline CDR1 and CDR2: MGHDK and SYGVNS. The length of the CDR3 is 13 residues. CDR3 region: CASSEYRNTEAFF. CDR3 sequence (DNA): TGTGCCAGCAGTGAATACCGGAACACTGAAGCTTTCTTT.

This clonotype was found a few times. The chain combines TRBV10-3 with TRBJ1-1; unclear D gene. Per the germline V gene, CDR1 is ENHRY and CDR2 is SYGVKD. Trimming took off 0 bases at V and 5 bases at J, with 10 bases between the two ends. The CDR3 is made up of 14 amino acids. The CDR3 sequence is CAISESPPWTEAFF. CDR3 DNA sequence: TGTGCCATCAGTGAGTCACCGCCCTGGACTGAAGCTTTCTTT.

The rearrangement uses TRBV11-2 and TRBJ2-2; no definite D call. CDR1 is SGHAT and CDR2 is FQNNGV in the germline V gene. Trimming took off 4 bases at V and 6 bases at J, with 9 bases between the two ends. This CDR3 is 13 amino acids long. The CDR3 DNA reads TGTGCCAGCAGCTCGCTAGAGGCCGGGGAGCTGTTTTTT. Protein product: CASSSLEAGELFF. Complete variable domain (other parts from reference TRBV11-2 and TRBJ2-2): EAGVAQSPRYKIIEKRQSVAFWCNPISGHATLYWYQQILGQGPKLLIQFQNNGVVDDSQLPKDRFSAERLKGVDSTLKIQPAKLEDSAVYLCASSSLEAGELFFGEGSRLTVL.